Described below is a single T cell receptor (beta chain) sequence and its context. Its antigen remains unidentified. No base qualities exist here, and no much larger clone lies one base off it. The data stem from a study of glioma-infiltrating T cells after dendritic cell vaccination (dated by TCRdb to the mid-2010s). At the level of the whole study: Of the roughly 15 glioblastoma patients in the cohort, all drawn from Phase I and II dendritic cell vaccination trials, 9 were newly diagnosed and 6 had recurrent disease. Autologous tumor lysate-pulsed dendritic cell vaccination was administered to the patients between about 2003 and 2013. The vaccine consisted of monocyte-derived dendritic cells cultured about 7 days with IL-4 and GM-CSF, then pulsed overnight with autologous tumor lysate. Three intradermal dendritic cell vaccine injections were administered to patients at biweekly intervals in the arm below the axilla. In glioblastoma patients vaccinated with dendritic cells, deep sequencing of TCR beta CDR3 regions served to measure the amount of tumor-infiltrating lymphocytes and to compare repertoires between tumor and blood. Survival after dendritic cell vaccination was correlated with TCR sequencing metrics such as TIL content and the overlap between tumor and blood repertoires. On the study overall, not on this receptor specifically: No direct relationship between TCR clonality and survival was found, suggesting a diverse polyclonal response may matter. After dendritic cell vaccination, a higher estimated pretreatment TIL content predicted longer time to progression and overall survival. The cohort was small and heterogeneous, and full blood and tumor sets were available for few patients, with initial-recurrent tumor pairs available for even fewer patients. The response model built on TCR overlap across three groups was characterized as speculative, with prospective validation still needed.

The immunoSEQ assay amplified TCRB CDR3 regions from roughly 2 micrograms of genomic DNA, or from all available DNA when less than that amount was available. For multiplex PCR, 60 forward primers for TCR V beta segments and 13 reverse primers for J beta segments were used. To estimate the number of reads per starting template, synthetic control templates were added to each sample at limiting dilution. The Illumina HiSeq System generated sequencing reads of 87 bp. Per the original workflow: PCR and sequencing errors were removed by a nearest neighbor algorithm that merged closely related sequences. TCR overlap was defined as the percentage of unique tumor TCR beta sequences that were also found in the peripheral blood of the same patient. This is the immuneACCESS table as TCRdb keeps it, with only in-frame sequences that have V and J called. A part of the clones is gone; compared with another copy, unresolved V genes explain less than half, and the rest is unexplained. Clone size and the V and J calls come from that table; the DNA yielded D and trimming. The sample table contains some 24,000 clones; only one count was recorded for around 92% of them. Of the sample, 2.5% to 3.5% falls within the top ten clones.

Read against the paper, the sample's time point label means: after dendritic cell vaccination, including at tumor progression/relapse. Patients were selected for having adequate residual fresh-frozen tumor tissue and more than two years of available survival data. An isocitrate dehydrogenase mutation was not carried by any of the glioblastoma patients, although molecular status was otherwise variable. PBMC were collected before vaccination, two weeks after the third vaccination, and at tumor progression if tumor progression occurred. Genomic DNA was extracted with the Qiagen DNeasy Blood extraction Kit. Specimen: blood, collected after dendritic cell vaccination. The source of this sequence is a human donor with glioblastoma.

The DNA sequence is TGCGCCAGCAGCGATCAGTTGGGGAGGGGGGGGACCCAGTACTTC. It translates as CASSDQLGRGGTQYF. The rearrangement joined TRBV10-2 to TRBJ2-5; TRBD2 is a possible D gene, resting on 7 matching bases. Sequences WSHSY (CDR1) and SAAADI (CDR2) are obtained from the germline V gene. From the cysteine up to the phenylalanine, the CDR3 has a length of 15 residues. CDR3 DNA is the only sequence kept; it has 45 bases, read in frame from the first base. A distance of 21 bases separates the germline ends of V and J, which lose 6 bases and 7 bases respectively.